Listed below are T cell receptor beta chains from one sample, sequenced in a study of blood T cell repertoires in COVID-19. Clones were read by immunoSEQ multiplex PCR, and TCRdb kept only the in-frame ones, dropping some. This sample carries about 270,000 clones, 88% of them seen once, and the ten largest clones take 4%. Source material: peripheral blood. Receptors were obtained from a man aged 55 to 70 who had recovered from COVID-19. CDR3s include the opening cysteine and the closing phenylalanine or tryptophan. The order of the fields is J gene, D gene, clone size, V gene, CDR3 DNA, CDR3 protein. A D gene is named only where the DNA matches it firmly. Some rows have no size entry. The others give once, few or many, or a class for an expanded clone.

TRBJ2-7 | TRBD2 | NA | TRBV6-4 | TGTGCCAGCAATTTAGCGGGGGCCTTACATTCGCGGGGCGAGCAGTACTTC | CASNLAGALHSRGEQYF
TRBJ1-2 | TRBD1 | NA | TRBV3-1/TRBV3-2 | TGTGCCAGCCGCCAGGGGGGGCAGGGTGGCTACACCTTC | CASRQGGQGGYTF
TRBJ2-5 | TRBD2 | NA | TRBV12-3/TRBV12-4 | TGTGCCAGCAGTTTGCCGGGGGGGGAGACCCAGTACTTC | CASSLPGGETQYF
TRBJ1-3 | NA | NA | TRBV19 | TGTGCCACCCGAAGGCGCAGGGGCACGCGGCTGAGAAACACCATATATTTT | CATRRRRGTRLRNTIYF
TRBJ2-5 | TRBD1 | NA | TRBV7-7 | TGTGCTAGCAGCTTAGGTGGGACAGGGGGAGCAGGAGAGACCCAGTACTTC | CASSLGGTGGAGETQYF
TRBJ1-2 | NA | NA | TRBV27 | TGTGCCAGCAGTTTAATCCCGGGTGCCTCCTATGGCTACACCTTC | CASSLIPGASYGYTF
TRBJ1-2 | TRBD1 | NA | TRBV6-5 | TGTGCCAGCAGCCCGACAGGGCTGACTGGCTACACCTTC | CASSPTGLTGYTF
TRBJ2-1 | NA | once | TRBV19 | TGTGCCAGTAGTACCACGGGTGTTTCCTACAATGAGCAGTTCTTC | CASSTTGVSYNEQFF
TRBJ2-1 | NA | NA | TRBV28 | TGTGCCAGCAGTTTCCAGCCAGGTGGGCAGTTCTTC | CASSFQPGGQFF
TRBJ2-1 | NA | NA | TRBV5-1 | TGCGCCAGCAGCTCCCGGGGGGCGTTTGAGCAGTTCTTC | CASSSRGAFEQFF
TRBJ2-7 | TRBD1 | NA | TRBV7-6 | TGTGCCAGCAGCTCCCGACAGGGTGGGCACGAGCAGTACTTC | CASSSRQGGHEQYF
TRBJ1-2 | NA | NA | TRBV3-1/TRBV3-2 | TGTGCCAGCAGCCAAGAGGCCAGGGACACTAACTATGGCTACACCTTC | CASSQEARDTNYGYTF
TRBJ1-2 | NA | NA | TRBV7-9 | TGTGCCAGCAGCTTAGCCGCAGGGTTTCATGGCTACACCTTC | CASSLAAGFHGYTF
TRBJ2-3 | TRBD2 | NA | TRBV6-5 | TGTGCCAGCAGAATAGCGGGGGCGACCACAGATACGCAGTATTTT | CASRIAGATTDTQYF
TRBJ2-5 | NA | NA | TRBV7-6 | TGTGCCAGCAGCTTATTCACCGGGGTTCGGGAAGAGACCCAGTACTTC | CASSLFTGVREETQYF
TRBJ2-7 | NA | NA | TRBV12-3/TRBV12-4 | TGTGCCAGCAGCCCGGGACTTTCCCCCCGGCAGTACTTC | CASSPGLSPRQYF
TRBJ2-4 | NA | NA | TRBV27 | TGTGCCAGCAGTACGCTACTAGCCAAAAACATTCAGTACTTC | CASSTLLAKNIQYF
TRBJ2-7 | TRBD2 | NA | TRBV7-2 | TGTGCCAGCAGCTGGCTAGCGGCAAACAACTACGAGCAGTACTTC | CASSWLAANNYEQYF
TRBJ1-1 | NA | few | TRBV13 | TGTGCCAGCATCCAACAGGAGATCTTCACTGAAGCTTTCTTT | CASIQQEIFTEAFF
TRBJ2-7 | NA | NA | TRBV14 | TGTGCCAGCAGCCACCGGGACTGGTCCTCCTACGAGCAGTACTTC | CASSHRDWSSYEQYF
TRBJ2-1 | TRBD2 | NA | TRBV18 | TGTGCCAGCTCACCGCCTCTAGCGGGGAAGGATGAGCAGTTCTTC | CASSPPLAGKDEQFF
TRBJ1-2 | NA | once | TRBV14 | TGTGCCAGCAGCCCGGGACATAGCTATGGCTACACCTTC | CASSPGHSYGYTF
TRBJ2-3 | TRBD2 | NA | TRBV30 | TGTGCCTGGAGTCGGGGGTCGACTAGCGGGGGCACAGATACGCAGTATTTT | CAWSRGSTSGGTDTQYF
TRBJ1-6 | TRBD1 | NA | TRBV2 | TGTGCCAGCAGGGGGGGACAGGGAGCAAATTCACCCCTCCACTTT | CASRGGQGANSPLHF
TRBJ1-6 | NA | NA | TRBV2 | TGTGCCAGCAGTGATAGGGGCGGCTCGTTATTCTATAATTCACCCCTCCACTTT | CASSDRGGSLFYNSPLHF
TRBJ1-1 | NA | NA | TRBV9 | TGTGCCAGCAGCGGAAACTTGAACACTGAAGCTTTCTTT | CASSGNLNTEAFF
TRBJ2-3 | TRBD1 | NA | TRBV5-6 | TGTGCCAGCAGCACCGGGACAGGGGCAATTGATACGCAGTATTTT | CASSTGTGAIDTQYF
TRBJ2-3 | TRBD2 | once | TRBV9 | TGTGCCAGCAGCGTAGTCTCGGGACTAGGCACAGATACGCAGTATTTT | CASSVVSGLGTDTQYF
TRBJ2-7 | TRBD2 | NA | TRBV19 | TGTGCCAGTAGTAGCGGGGGGCCCTACGAGCAGTACTTC | CASSSGGPYEQYF
TRBJ1-1 | NA | NA | TRBV5-4 | TGTGCCAGCAGCTTGGCGGGGGGGTGGACTGAAGCTTTCTTT | CASSLAGGWTEAFF
TRBJ1-6 | TRBD1 | NA | TRBV4-1 | TGCGCCAGCAGCCAAGATTCAGGGGGACTTTTGGGACCCCTCCACTTT | CASSQDSGGLLGPLHF